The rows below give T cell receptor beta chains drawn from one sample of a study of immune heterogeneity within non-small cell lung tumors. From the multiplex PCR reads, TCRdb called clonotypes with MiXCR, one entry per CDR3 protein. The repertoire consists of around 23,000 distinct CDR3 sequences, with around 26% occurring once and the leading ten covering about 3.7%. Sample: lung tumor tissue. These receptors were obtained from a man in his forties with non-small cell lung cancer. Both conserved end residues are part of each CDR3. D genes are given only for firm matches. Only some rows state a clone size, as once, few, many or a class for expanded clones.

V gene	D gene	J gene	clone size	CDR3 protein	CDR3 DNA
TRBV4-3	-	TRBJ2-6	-	CASGQEPIGARALPGANVLTF	TGCGCCAGCGGCCAAGAGCCCATCGGAGCCCGCGCTCTACCTGGGGCCAACGTCCTGACTTTC
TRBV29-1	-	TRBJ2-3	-	CSVNRGLRDTQYF	TGCAGCGTTAACAGAGGACTCCGAGATACGCAGTATTTT
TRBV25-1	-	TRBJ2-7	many	CASSRSDWSSYEQYF	TGTGCCAGCAGCCGTTCGGACTGGAGCTCCTACGAGCAGTACTTC
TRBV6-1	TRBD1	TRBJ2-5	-	CASSSLHRGFQETQYF	TGTGCCAGCAGTTCCCTCCACAGGGGATTCCAAGAGACCCAGTACTTC
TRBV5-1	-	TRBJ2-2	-	CASSPPGSTGELFF	TGCGCCAGCAGTCCCCCAGGTAGCACCGGGGAGCTGTTTTTT
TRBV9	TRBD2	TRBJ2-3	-	CASSPLGLAGGDTQYF	TGTGCCAGCAGCCCACTCGGACTAGCGGGAGGAGATACGCAGTATTTT
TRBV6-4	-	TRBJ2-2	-	CASSADNNPGELFF	TGTGCCAGCAGTGCGGACAACAATCCCGGGGAGCTGTTTTTT
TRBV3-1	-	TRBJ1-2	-	CASKDWVGGYTF	TGTGCCAGCAAGGATTGGGTAGGTGGCTACACCTTC
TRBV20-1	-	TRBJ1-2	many	CSAPGAPYGYTF	TGCAGCGCACCGGGGGCACCTTATGGCTACACCTTC
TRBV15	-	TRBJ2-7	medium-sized	CATSRDRSPRHEQYF	TGTGCCACCAGCAGAGATCGGTCTCCCAGACACGAGCAGTACTTC
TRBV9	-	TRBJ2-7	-	CASSYPPVGEQYF	TGTGCCAGCAGCTATCCCCCCGTAGGGGAGCAGTACTTC
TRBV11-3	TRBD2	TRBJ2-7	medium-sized	CASSTTGTISYEQYF	TGTGCCAGCAGCACCACTGGGACTATCTCCTACGAGCAGTACTTC
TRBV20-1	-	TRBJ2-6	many	CSASGYSGANVLTF	TGCAGTGCTTCCGGGTACTCTGGGGCCAACGTCCTGACTTTC
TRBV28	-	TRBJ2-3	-	CASSFVGLTATQYF	TGTGCCAGCAGCTTCGTGGGACTCACGGCTACGCAGTATTTT
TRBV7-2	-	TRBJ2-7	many	CASSLSGYEQYF	TGTGCCAGCAGCTTGAGCGGTTACGAGCAGTACTTC
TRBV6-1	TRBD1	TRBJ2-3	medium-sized	CASSEQPGTALNTQYF	TGTGCCAGCAGTGAGCAACCCGGGACAGCCTTAAATACGCAGTATTTT
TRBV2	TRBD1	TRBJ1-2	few	CASKSDRRNYGYTF	TGTGCCAGCAAATCGGACAGGAGGAACTATGGCTACACCTTC
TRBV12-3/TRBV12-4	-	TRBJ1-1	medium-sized	CASSLAGSNTEAFF	TGTGCCAGCAGTTTAGCAGGGTCGAACACTGAAGCTTTCTTT
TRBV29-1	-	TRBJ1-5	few	CSVRGASNQPQHF	TGCAGCGTCAGGGGTGCGAGCAATCAGCCCCAGCATTTT
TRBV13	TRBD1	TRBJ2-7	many	CASSSRIQGPPYEQYF	TGTGCCAGCAGCTCTCGAATACAGGGGCCCCCCTACGAGCAGTACTTC
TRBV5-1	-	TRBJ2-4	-	CASSQRGREGGINIQYF	TGCGCCAGCAGCCAACGGGGGAGGGAAGGGGGAATTAACATTCAGTACTTC
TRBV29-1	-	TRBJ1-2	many	CSVRGGGGYTF	TGCAGCGTTCGGGGAGGAGGAGGCTACACCTTC
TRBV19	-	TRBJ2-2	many	CASSRRTGGAGELFF	TGTGCCAGTAGTAGACGGACAGGAGGGGCCGGGGAGCTGTTTTTT
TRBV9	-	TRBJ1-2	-	CASSAGHFGYTF	TGTGCCAGCAGCGCCGGACATTTTGGCTACACCTTC
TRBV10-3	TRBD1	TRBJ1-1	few	CAISRGQGLVNTEAFF	TGTGCCATCTCACGGGGACAGGGCTTGGTGAACACTGAAGCTTTCTTT
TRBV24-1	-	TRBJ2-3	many	CATSDFSGTDTQYF	TGTGCCACCAGCGATTTTAGCGGCACAGATACGCAGTATTTT
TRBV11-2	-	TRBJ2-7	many	CASSLSPGPLYEQYF	TGTGCCAGCAGCTTATCCCCCGGACCACTCTACGAGCAGTACTTC
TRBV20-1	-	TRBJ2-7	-	CSAIRIGGGRPDQQYF	TGCAGTGCTATTCGGATAGGGGGGGGGCGCCCGGATCAGCAGTACTTC
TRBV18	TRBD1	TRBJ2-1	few	CASSPGQPNNEQFF	TGTGCCAGCTCACCGGGACAGCCAAACAATGAGCAGTTCTTC
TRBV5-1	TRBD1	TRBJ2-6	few	CASNDRGSGANVLTF	TGCGCCAGCAACGACAGGGGCTCTGGGGCCAACGTCCTGACTTTC
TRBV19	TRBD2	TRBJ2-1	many	CASSVSGRASEQFF	TGTGCCAGTAGCGTGAGCGGGAGGGCCAGTGAGCAGTTCTTC
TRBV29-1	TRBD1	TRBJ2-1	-	CSVEGHRTGRNGNEQFF	TGCAGCGTTGAAGGGCACAGGACAGGCAGAAATGGCAATGAGCAGTTCTTC
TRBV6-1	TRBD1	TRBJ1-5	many	CASSPRQGYGSQPQHF	TGTGCCAGCAGTCCTCGACAGGGCTATGGTTCTCAGCCCCAGCATTTT
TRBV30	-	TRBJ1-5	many	CAWSPEENQPQHF	TGTGCCTGGAGTCCAGAAGAAAATCAGCCCCAGCATTTT
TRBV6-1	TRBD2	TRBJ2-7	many	CASSSWTRGYEQYF	TGTGCCAGCAGCTCTTGGACTAGGGGATACGAGCAGTACTTC
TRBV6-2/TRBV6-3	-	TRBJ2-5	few	CASSYPQSQETQYF	TGTGCCAGCAGTTATCCCCAGTCCCAAGAGACCCAGTACTTC
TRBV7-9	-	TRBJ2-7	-	CASSPTGGGDYEQYF	TGTGCCAGCAGCCCGACCGGGGGTGGGGACTACGAGCAGTACTTC
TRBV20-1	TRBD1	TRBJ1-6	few	CSARESPDRVVSPLHF	TGCAGTGCTAGAGAAAGCCCGGACAGGGTAGTGTCACCCCTCCACTTT
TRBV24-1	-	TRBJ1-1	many	CATSGAGTEAFF	TGTGCCACCAGTGGGGCCGGGACAGAAGCTTTCTTT
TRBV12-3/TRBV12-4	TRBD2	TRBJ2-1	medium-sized	CASSFVPSGRAYNEQFF	TGTGCCAGCAGTTTCGTTCCGAGCGGGAGGGCGTACAATGAGCAGTTCTTC
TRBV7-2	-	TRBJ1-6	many	CASSLFGALNSPLHF	TGTGCCAGCAGCTTGTTCGGGGCGCTTAATTCACCCCTCCACTTT
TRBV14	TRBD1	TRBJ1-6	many	CASSQRQGGNSPLHF	TGTGCCAGCAGCCAGCGACAGGGTGGCAATTCACCCCTCCACTTT
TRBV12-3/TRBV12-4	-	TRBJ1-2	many	CASRSGANYGYTF	TGTGCCAGCAGGTCAGGGGCAAACTATGGCTACACCTTC
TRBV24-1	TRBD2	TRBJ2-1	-	CATSAAGESYNEQFF	TGTGCCACCAGTGCGGCGGGAGAATCCTACAATGAGCAGTTCTTC
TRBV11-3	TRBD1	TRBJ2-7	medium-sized	CASSLERTGGTYEQYF	TGTGCCAGCAGCTTAGAACGGACAGGGGGCACCTACGAGCAGTACTTC
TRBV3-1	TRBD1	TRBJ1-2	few	CASSGRPGGTAYGYTF	TGTGCCAGCAGCGGCCGACCAGGGGGGACAGCCTATGGCTACACCTTC
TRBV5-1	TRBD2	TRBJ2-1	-	CASSPRLAGRSYNEQFF	TGCGCCAGCAGCCCCCGACTAGCGGGAAGATCCTACAATGAGCAGTTCTTC
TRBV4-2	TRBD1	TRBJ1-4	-	CASSRAGTENEKLFF	TGTGCCAGCAGCCGAGCCGGGACAGAGAATGAAAAACTGTTTTTT